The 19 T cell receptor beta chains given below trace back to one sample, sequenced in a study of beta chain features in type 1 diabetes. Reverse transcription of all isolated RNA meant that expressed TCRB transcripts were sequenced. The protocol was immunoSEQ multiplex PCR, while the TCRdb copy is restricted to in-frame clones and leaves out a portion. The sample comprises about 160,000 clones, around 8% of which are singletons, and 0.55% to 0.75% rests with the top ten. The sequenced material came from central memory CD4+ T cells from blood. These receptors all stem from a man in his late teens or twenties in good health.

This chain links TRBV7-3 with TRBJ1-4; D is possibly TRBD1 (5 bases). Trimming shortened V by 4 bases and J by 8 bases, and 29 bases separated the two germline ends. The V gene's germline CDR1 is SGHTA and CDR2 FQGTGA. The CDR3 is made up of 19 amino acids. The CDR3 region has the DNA TGTGCCAGCAGCTCCGGACGCTCCCTGGGGGACTTCCGAAGAGAAAAACTGTTTTTT. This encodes CASSSGRSLGDFRREKLFF.

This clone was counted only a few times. The CDR3 loop reads CASSIDRQGRNYGYTF. The CDR3 DNA reads TGTGCCAGTAGTATAGATCGACAGGGGCGTAACTATGGCTACACCTTC. This chain links TRBV19 with TRBJ1-2; 8 bases line up with TRBD1. The CDR3 is 16 amino acids. CDR1 is LNHDA and CDR2 is SQIVND in the germline V gene (reference sequence). V lost 0 bases and J lost 1; bases outside the gene matches: 4.

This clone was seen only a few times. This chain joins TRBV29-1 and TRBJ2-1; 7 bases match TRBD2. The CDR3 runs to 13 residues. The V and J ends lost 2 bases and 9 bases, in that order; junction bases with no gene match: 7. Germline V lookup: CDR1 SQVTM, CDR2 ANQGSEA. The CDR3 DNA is TGCAGCGTTGAACCAACTAGCGTGAGTGAGCAGTTCTTC. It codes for CSVEPTSVSEQFF.

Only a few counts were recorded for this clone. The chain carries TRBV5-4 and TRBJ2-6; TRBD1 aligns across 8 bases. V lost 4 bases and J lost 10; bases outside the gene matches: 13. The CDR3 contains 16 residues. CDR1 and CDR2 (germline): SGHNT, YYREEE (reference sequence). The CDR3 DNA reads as TGTGCCAGCAGCCAAGTTGGACAGGGCCCTAGGAACGTCCTGACTTTC. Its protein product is CASSQVGQGPRNVLTF.

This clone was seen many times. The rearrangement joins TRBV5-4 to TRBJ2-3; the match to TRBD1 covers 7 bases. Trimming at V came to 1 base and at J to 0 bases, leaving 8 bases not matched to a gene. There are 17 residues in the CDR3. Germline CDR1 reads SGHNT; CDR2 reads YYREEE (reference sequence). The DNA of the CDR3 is TGTGCCAGCAGCTTGAGGGCCGGGACAGAAAGCACAGATACGCAGTATTTT. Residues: CASSLRAGTESTDTQYF.

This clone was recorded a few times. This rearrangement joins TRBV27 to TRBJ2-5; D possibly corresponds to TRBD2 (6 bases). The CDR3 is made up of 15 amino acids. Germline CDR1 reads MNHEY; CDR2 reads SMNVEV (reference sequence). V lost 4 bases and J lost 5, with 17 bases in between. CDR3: CASSYGRRAGETQYF. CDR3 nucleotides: TGTGCCAGCAGTTATGGTCGGAGGGCGGGGGAGACCCAGTACTTC.

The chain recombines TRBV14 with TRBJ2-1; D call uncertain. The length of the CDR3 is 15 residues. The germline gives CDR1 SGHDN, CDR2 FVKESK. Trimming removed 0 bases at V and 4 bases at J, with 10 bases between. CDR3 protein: CASSQESAFYNEQFF. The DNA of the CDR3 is TGTGCCAGCAGCCAAGAATCTGCGTTTTACAATGAGCAGTTCTTC.

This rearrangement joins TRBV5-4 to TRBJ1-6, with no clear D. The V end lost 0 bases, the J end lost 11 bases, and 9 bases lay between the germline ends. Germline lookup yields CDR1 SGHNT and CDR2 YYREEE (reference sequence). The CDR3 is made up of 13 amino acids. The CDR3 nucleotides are TGTGCCAGCAGCTTGGAGCGTTCGCCACCCCTCCACTTT. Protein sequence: CASSLERSPPLHF.

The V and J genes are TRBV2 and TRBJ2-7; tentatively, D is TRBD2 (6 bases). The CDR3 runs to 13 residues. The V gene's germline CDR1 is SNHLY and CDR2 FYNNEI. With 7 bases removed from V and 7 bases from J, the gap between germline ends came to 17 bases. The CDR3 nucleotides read TGTGCCAGCAACGTCGGCCTAGCGCGGGAGCAGTACTTC. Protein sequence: CASNVGLAREQYF.

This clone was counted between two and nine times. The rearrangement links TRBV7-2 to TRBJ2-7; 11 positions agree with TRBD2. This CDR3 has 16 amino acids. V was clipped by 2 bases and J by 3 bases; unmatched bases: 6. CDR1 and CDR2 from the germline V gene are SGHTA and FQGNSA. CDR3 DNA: TGTGCCAGCAGCTTATCCGGGACTAGCGGCGACTACGAGCAGTACTTC. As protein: CASSLSGTSGDYEQYF.

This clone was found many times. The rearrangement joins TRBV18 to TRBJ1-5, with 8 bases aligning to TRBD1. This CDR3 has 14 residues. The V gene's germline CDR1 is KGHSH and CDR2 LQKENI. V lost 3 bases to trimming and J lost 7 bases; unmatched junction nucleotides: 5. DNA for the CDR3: TGTGCCAGCTCACCGGGACAGGTGAGGCAGCCCCAGCATTTT. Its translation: CASSPGQVRQPQHF.

The CDR3 nucleotides are TGCGCCAGCAGCTCCAGCTACGGGGGTAGCGGCTCCTACGAGCAGTACTTC. Translated, it gives CASSSSYGGSGSYEQYF. The chain recombines TRBV5-1 with TRBJ2-7; maybe TRBD2 (6 bases). Germline lookup yields CDR1 SGHRS and CDR2 YFSETQ. CDR3 length: 17 residues. V lost 3 bases and J lost 0, with 19 bases in between.

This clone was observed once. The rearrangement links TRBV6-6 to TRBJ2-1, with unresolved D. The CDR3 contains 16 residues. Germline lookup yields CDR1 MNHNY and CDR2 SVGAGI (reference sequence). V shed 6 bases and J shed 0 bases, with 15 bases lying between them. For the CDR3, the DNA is TGTGCCAGCAGCCCCGTTACCCCTAGCTCCTACAATGAGCAGTTCTTC. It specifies CASSPVTPSSYNEQFF.

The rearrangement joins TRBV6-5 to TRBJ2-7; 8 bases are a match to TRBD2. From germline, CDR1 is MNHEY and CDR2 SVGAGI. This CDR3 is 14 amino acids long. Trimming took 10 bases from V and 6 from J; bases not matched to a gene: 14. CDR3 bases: TGTGCCATCCAGTTAGATGGGACTAGGGGCGAGCAGTACTTC. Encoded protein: CAIQLDGTRGEQYF.

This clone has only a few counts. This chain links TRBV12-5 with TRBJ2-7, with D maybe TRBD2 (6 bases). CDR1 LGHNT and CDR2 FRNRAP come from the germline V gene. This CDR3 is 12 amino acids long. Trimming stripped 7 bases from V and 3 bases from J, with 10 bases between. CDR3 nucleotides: TGTGCTAGTGCCACGGGGGACTACGAGCAGTACTTC. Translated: CASATGDYEQYF.

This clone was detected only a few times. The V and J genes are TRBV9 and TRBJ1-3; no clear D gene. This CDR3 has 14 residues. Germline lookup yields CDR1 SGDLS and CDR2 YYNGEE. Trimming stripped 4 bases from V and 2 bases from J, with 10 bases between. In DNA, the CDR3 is TGTGCCAGCAGCCCCCCCGGGACTGGAAACACCATATATTTT. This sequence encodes CASSPPGTGNTIYF.

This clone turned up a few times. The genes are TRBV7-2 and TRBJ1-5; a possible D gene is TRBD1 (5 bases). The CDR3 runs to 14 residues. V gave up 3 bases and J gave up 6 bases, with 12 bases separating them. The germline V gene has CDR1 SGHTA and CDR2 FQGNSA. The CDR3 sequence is CASSFVGEAQPQHF. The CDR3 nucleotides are TGTGCCAGCAGCTTTGTAGGGGAAGCTCAGCCCCAGCATTTT.

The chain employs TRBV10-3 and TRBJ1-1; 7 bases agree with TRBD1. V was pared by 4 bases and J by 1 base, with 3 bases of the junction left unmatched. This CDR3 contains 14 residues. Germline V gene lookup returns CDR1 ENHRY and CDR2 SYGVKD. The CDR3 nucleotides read TGTGCCATCAGTGGGGACAGCGGGAACACTGAAGCTTTCTTT. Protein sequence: CAISGDSGNTEAFF.

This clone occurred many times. CDR3 DNA: TGTGCCAGCTATTCGGACAGGGCAGACAATCAGCCCCAGCATTTT. Protein: CASYSDRADNQPQHF. This chain links TRBV28 with TRBJ1-5; 8 nucleotides align to TRBD1. Germline lookup yields CDR1 MDHEN and CDR2 SYDVKM. The CDR3 is 15 amino acids. V shed 8 bases and J 3 bases; nucleotides not matched to a gene: 9.